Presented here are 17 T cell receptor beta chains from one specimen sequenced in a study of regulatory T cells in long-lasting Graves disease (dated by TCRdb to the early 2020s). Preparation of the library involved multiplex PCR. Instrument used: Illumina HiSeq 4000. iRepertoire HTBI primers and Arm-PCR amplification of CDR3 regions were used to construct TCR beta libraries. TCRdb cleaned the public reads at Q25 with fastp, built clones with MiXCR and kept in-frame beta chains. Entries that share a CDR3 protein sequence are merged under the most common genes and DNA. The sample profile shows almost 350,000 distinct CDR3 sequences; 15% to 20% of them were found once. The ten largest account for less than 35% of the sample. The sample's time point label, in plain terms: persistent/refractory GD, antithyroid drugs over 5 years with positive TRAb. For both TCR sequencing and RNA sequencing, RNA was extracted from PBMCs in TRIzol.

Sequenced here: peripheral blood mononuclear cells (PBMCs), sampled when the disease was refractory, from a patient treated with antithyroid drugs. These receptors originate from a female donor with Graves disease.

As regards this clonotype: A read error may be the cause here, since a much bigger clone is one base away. The CDR3 DNA follows: TGTGCCAGCAGCCCGCAGGGGGTCAGCAGTCAGCCCCAGCATTTT. Amino acids: CASSPQGVSSQPQHF. The chain couples TRBV7-2 to TRBJ1-5; 7 bases are shared with TRBD1. The CDR3 sequence is 15 residues long. The germline CDR1 and CDR2 sequences are SGHTA and FQGNSA.

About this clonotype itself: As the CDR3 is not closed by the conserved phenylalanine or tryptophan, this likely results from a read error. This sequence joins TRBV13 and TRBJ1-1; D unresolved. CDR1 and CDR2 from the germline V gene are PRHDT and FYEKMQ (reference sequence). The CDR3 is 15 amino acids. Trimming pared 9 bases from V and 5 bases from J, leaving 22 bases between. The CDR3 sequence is CASSRPGRSGTEAFL. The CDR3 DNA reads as TGTGCCAGTAGCCGACCAGGTAGGTCGGGGACTGAAGCTTTCCTT.

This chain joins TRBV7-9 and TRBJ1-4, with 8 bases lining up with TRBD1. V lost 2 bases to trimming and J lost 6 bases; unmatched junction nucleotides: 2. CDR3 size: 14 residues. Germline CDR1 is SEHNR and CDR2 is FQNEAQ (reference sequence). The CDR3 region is CASSLSTGDEKLFF. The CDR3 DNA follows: TGTGCCAGCAGCTTATCGACAGGGGATGAAAAACTGTTTTTT.

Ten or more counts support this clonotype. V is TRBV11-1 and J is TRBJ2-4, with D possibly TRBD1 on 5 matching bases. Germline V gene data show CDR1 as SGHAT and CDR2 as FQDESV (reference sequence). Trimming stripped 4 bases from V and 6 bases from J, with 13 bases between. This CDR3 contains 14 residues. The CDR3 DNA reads TGTGCCAGCAGCTCCTCAGGGTCAAGAAACATTCAGTACTTC. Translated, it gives CASSSSGSRNIQYF. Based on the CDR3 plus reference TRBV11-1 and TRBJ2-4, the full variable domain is EAEVAQSPRYKITEKSQAVAFWCDPISGHATLYWYRQILGQGPELLVQFQDESVVDDSQLPKDRFSAERLKGVDSTLKIQPAELGDSAMYLCASSSSGSRNIQYFGAGTRLSVL.

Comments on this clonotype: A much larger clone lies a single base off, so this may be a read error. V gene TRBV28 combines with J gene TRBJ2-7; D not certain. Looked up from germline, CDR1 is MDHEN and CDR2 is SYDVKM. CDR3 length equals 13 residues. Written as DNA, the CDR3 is TGTGCCAGCAGTCACGGACCAGCCTACGAGCGGTACTTC. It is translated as CASSHGPAYERYF.

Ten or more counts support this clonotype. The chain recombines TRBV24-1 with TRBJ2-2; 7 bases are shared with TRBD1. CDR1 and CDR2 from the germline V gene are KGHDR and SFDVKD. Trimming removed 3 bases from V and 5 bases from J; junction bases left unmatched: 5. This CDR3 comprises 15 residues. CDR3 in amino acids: CATSDRPGQTGELFF. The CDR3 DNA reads TGTGCCACCAGTGATAGGCCGGGACAGACCGGGGAGCTGTTTTTT.

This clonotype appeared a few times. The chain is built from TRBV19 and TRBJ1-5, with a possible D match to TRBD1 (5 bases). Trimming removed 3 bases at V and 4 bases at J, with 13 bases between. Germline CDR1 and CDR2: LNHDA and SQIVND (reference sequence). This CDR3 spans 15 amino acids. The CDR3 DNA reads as TGTGCCAGTAGTATCAAGGGGCGGGAGAATCAGCCCCAGCATTTT. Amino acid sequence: CASSIKGRENQPQHF.

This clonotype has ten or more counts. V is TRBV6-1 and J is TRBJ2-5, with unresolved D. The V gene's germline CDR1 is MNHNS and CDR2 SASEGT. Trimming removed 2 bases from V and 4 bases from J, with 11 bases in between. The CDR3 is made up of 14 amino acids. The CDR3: CASSENGLSETQYF. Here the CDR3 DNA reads TGTGCCAGCAGTGAAAATGGTTTATCAGAGACCCAGTACTTC.

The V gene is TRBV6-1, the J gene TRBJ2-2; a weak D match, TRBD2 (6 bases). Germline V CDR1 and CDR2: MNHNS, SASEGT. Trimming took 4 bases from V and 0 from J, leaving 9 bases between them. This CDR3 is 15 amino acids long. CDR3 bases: TGTGCCAGCAGTGTGGAGGGCCCGAACACCGGGGAGCTGTTTTTT. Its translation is CASSVEGPNTGELFF.

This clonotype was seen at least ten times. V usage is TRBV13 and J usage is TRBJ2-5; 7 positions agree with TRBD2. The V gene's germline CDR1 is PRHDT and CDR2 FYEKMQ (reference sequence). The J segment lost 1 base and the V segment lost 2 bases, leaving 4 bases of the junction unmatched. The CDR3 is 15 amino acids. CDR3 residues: CASSLYRGSQETQYF. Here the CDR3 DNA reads TGTGCCAGCAGCTTATACCGCGGGAGCCAAGAGACCCAGTACTTC. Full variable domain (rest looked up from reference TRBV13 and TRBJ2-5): AAGVIQSPRHLIKEKRETATLKCYPIPRHDTVYWYQQGPGQDPQFLISFYEKMQSDKGSIPDRFSAQQFSDYHSELNMSSLELGDSALYFCASSLYRGSQETQYFGPGTRLLVL.

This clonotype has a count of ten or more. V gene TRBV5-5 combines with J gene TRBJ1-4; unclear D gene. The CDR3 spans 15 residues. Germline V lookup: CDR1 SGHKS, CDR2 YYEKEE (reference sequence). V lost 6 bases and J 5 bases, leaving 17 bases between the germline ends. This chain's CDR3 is CASTNSLPVNEKLFF. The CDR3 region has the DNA TGTGCCAGCACCAACTCCCTTCCGGTCAATGAAAAACTGTTTTTT.

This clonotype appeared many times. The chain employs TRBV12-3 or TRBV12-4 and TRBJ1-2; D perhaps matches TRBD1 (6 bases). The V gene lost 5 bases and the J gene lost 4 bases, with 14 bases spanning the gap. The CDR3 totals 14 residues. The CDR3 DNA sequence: TGTGCCAGCAGTCCTTACGGGGGCGGCTATGGCTACACCTTC. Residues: CASSPYGGGYGYTF.

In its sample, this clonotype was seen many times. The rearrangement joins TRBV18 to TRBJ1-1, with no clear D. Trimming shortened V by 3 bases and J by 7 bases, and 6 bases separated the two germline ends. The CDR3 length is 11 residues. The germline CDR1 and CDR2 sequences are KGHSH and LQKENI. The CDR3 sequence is CASSPSGEAFF. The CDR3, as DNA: TGTGCCAGCTCACCCTCAGGTGAAGCTTTCTTT.

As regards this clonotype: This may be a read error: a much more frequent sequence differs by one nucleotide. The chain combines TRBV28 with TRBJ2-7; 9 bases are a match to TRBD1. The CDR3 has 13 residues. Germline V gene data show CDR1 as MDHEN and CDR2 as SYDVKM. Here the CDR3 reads CATGDRELYGQYF. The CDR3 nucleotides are TGTGCCACGGGGGACAGGGAGTTATACGGGCAGTACTTC.

The CDR3 loop is CAWSSRVQGVGYTF. DNA for the CDR3: TGTGCCTGGAGTTCACGGGTTCAGGGGGTCGGCTACACCTTC. The rearrangement links TRBV30 to TRBJ1-2, with 7 bases matching TRBD1. The CDR3 has 14 residues. The V and J ends lost 2 bases and 8 bases, in that order; junction bases with no gene match: 11. Germline loops: CDR1 GTSNPN, CDR2 SVGIG (reference sequence).

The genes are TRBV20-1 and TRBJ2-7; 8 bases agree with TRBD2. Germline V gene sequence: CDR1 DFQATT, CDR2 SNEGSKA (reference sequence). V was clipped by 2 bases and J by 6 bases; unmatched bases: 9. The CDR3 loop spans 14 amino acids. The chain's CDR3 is CSARPDGRAGEQYF. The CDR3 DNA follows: TGCAGTGCTAGACCCGACGGGAGGGCTGGCGAGCAGTACTTC.

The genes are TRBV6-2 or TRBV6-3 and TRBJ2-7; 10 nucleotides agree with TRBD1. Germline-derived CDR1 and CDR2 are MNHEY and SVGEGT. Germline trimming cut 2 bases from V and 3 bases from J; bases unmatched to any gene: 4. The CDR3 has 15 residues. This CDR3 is CASSYLRTGGYEQYF. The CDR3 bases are TGTGCCAGCAGTTACCTCCGGACAGGGGGCTACGAGCAGTACTTC.